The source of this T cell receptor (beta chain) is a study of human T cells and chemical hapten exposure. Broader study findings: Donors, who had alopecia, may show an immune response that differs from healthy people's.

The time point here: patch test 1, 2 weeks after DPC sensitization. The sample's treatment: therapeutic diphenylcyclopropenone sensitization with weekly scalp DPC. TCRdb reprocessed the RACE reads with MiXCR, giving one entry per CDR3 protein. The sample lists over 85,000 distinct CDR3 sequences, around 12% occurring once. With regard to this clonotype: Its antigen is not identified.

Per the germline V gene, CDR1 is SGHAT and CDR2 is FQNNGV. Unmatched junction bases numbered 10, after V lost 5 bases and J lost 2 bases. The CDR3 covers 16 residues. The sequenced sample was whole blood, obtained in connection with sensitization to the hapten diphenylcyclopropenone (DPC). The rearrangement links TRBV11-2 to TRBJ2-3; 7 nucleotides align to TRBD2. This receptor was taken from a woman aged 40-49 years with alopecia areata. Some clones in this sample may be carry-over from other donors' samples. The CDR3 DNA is TGTGCCAGCAGCCCCCCGAGCGGGGCCCTCACAGATACGCAGTATTTT. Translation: CASSPPSGALTDTQYF.